This TCR beta chain stems from a study of CD8 T cells in Susac syndrome. Reverse transcription used roughly 0.5 to 1 ug RNA and random hexamers. TCRdb processed the immunoSEQ multiplex PCR reads anew with MiXCR; each CDR3 protein has one entry. Of hundreds of thousands of distinct CDR3 sequences in the sample, roughly 85% were seen once. V was clipped by 1 base and J by 5 bases, with 8 bases between them. The CDR3 is made up of 14 amino acids. Germline lookup yields CDR1 PRHDT and CDR2 FYEKMQ (reference sequence). The origin of this receptor is a human donor with multiple sclerosis. Sequencing was performed on CD8+ T cells from PBMCs. The chain employs TRBV13 and TRBJ2-2; D gene uncertain. The CDR3 sequence is CASSLAMGTGELFF. The CDR3 bases are TGTGCCAGCAGCTTAGCCATGGGGACCGGGGAGCTGTTTTTT. Drawing the rest from reference TRBV13 and TRBJ2-2, the complete variable domain is AAGVIQSPRHLIKEKRETATLKCYPIPRHDTVYWYQQGPGQDPQFLISFYEKMQSDKGSIPDRFSAQQFSDYHSELNMSSLELGDSALYFCASSLAMGTGELFFGEGSRLTVL.